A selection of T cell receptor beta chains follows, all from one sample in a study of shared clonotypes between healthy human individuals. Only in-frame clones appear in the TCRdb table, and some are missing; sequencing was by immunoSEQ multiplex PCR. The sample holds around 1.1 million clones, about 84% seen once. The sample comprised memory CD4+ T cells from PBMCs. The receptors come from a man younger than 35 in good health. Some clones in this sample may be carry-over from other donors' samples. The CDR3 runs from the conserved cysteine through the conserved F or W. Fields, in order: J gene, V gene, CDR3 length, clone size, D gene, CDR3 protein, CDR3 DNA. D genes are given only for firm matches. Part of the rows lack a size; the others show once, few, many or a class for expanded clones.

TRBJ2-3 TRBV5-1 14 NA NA CASSSQGPTDTQYF TGCGCCAGCAGCTCACAGGGACCCACAGATACGCAGTATTTT
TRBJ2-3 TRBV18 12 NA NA CASSPKSDTQYF TGTGCCAGCTCACCAAAGTCGGATACGCAGTATTTT
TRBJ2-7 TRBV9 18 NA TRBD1 CASSSGQGARSLSYEQYF TGTGCCAGCAGCTCGGGACAGGGGGCCAGGTCCCTGTCCTACGAGCAGTACTTC
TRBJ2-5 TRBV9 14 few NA CASSVGRWQETQYF TGTGCCAGCAGCGTCGGCCGGTGGCAAGAGACCCAGTACTTC
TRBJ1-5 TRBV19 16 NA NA CASSPRDRILNQPQHF TGTGCCAGTAGTCCCCGGGACCGGATTCTCAATCAGCCCCAGCATTTT
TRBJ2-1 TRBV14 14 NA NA CASSQDLGRYEQFF TGTGCCAGCAGCCAAGATTTGGGCAGATATGAGCAGTTCTTC
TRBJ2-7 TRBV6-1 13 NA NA CASKFSGTYEQYF TGTGCCAGCAAATTCTCAGGCACCTACGAGCAGTACTTC
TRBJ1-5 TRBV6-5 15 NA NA CASSYRTVSNQPQHF TGTGCCAGCAGTTACCGGACGGTTAGCAATCAGCCCCAGCATTTT
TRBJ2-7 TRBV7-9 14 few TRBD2 CASRRAGETYEQYF TGTGCCAGCAGGAGGGCGGGAGAGACCTACGAGCAGTACTTC
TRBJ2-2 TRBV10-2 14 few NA CASRITANTGELFF TGCGCCAGCAGGATCACAGCGAACACCGGGGAGCTGTTCTTT
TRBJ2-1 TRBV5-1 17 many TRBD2 CASSLGTSGRAFNEQFF TGCGCCAGCAGCCTGGGGACTAGCGGGAGGGCCTTTAATGAGCAGTTCTTC
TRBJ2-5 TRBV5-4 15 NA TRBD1 CASGRQGGLGETQYF TGTGCCAGCGGTAGACAGGGTGGGCTGGGAGAGACCCAGTACTTC
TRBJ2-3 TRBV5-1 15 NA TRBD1 CASSWGTGRTDTQYF TGCGCCAGCAGCTGGGGGACAGGGAGGACAGATACGCAGTATTTT